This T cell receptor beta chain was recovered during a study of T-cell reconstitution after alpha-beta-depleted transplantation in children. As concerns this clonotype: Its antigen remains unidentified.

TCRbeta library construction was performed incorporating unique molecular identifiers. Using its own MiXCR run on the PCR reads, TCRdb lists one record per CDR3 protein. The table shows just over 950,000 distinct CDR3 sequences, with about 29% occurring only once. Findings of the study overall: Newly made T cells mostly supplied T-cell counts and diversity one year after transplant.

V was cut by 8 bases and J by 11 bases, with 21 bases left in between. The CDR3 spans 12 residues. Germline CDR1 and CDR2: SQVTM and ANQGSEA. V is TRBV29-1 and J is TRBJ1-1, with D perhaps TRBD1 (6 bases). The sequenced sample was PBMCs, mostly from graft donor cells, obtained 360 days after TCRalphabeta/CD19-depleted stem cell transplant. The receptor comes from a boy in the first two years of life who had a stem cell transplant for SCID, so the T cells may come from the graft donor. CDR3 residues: CSTETGLSGAFF. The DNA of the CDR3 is TGCAGCACTGAGACAGGCTTAAGTGGGGCTTTCTTT.